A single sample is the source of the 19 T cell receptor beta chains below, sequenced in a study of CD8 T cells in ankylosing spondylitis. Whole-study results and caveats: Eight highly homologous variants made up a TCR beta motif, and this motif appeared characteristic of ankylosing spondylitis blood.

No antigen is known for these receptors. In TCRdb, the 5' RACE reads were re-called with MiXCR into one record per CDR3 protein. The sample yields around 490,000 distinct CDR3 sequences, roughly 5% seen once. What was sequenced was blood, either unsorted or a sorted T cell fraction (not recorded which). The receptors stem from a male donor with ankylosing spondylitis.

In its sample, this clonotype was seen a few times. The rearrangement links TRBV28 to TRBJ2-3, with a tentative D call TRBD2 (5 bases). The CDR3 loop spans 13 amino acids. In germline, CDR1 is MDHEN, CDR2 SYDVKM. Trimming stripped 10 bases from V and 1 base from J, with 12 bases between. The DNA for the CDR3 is TGTGCCACCCGGAGGAAGGGCACAGATACGCAGTATTTT. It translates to CATRRKGTDTQYF. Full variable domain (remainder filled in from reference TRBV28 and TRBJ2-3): DVKVTQSSRYLVKRTGEKVFLECVQDMDHENMFWYRQDPGLGLRLIYFSYDVKMKEKGDIPEGYSVSREKKERFSLILESASTNQTSMYLCATRRKGTDTQYFGPGTRLTVL.

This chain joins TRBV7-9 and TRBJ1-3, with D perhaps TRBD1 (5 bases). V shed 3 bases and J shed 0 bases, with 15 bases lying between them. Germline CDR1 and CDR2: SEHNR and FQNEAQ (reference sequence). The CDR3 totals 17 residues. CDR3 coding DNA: TGTGCCAGCAGCTTCCATATAATACAGGTCTCTGGAAACACCATATATTTT. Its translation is CASSFHIIQVSGNTIYF.

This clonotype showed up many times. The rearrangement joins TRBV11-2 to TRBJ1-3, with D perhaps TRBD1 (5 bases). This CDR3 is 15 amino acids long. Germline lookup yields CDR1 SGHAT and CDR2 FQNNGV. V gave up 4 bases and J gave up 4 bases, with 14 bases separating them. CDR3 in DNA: TGTGCCAGCAGCTCCTCCGGGACCGCCGGAAACACCATATATTTT. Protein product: CASSSSGTAGNTIYF.

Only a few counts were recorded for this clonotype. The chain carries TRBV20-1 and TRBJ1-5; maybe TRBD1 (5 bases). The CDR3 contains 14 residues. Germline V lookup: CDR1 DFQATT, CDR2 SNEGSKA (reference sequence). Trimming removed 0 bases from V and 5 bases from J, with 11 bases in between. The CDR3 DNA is TGCAGTGCTAGAGATGGGAGGGGACATCAGCCCCAGCATTTT. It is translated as CSARDGRGHQPQHF.

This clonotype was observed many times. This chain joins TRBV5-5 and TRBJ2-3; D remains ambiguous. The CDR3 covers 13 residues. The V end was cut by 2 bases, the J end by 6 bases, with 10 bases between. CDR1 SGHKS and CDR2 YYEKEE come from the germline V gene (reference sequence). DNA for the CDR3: TGTGCCAGCAGCTTCTCGCCCAGCGATACGCAGTATTTT. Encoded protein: CASSFSPSDTQYF.

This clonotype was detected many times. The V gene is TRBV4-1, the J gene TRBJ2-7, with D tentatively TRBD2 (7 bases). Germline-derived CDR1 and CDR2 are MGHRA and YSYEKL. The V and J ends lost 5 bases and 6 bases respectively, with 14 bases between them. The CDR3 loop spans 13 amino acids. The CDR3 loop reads CASSSGGFLEQYF. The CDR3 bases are TGCGCCAGCAGCTCGGGGGGCTTCCTCGAGCAGTACTTC.

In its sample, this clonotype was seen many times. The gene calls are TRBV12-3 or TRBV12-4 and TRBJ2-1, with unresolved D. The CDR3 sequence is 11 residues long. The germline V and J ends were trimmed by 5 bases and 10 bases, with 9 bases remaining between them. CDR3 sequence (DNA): TGTGCCAGCAGTCCCCCTACGGAGCAGTTCTTC. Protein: CASSPPTEQFF.

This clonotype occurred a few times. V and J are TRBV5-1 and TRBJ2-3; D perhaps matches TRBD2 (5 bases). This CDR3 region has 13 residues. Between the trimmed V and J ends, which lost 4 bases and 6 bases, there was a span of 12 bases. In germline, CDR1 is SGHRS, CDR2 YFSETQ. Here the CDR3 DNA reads TGCGCCAGCAGCGGTAGACCGGGGGATACGCAGTATTTT. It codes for CASSGRPGDTQYF.

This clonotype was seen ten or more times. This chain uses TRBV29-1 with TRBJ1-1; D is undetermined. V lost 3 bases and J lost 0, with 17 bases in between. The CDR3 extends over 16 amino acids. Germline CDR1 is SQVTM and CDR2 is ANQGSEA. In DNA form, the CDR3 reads TGCAGCGTTGATAGGGAGCCAACTGCGGTGAACACTGAAGCTTTCTTT. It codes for CSVDREPTAVNTEAFF.

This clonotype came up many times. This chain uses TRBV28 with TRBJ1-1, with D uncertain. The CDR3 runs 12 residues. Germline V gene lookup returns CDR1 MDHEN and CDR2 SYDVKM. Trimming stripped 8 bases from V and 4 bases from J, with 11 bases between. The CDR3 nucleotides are TGTGCCAGCGGGGATTTGAGCACTGAAGCTTTCTTT. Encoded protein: CASGDLSTEAFF.

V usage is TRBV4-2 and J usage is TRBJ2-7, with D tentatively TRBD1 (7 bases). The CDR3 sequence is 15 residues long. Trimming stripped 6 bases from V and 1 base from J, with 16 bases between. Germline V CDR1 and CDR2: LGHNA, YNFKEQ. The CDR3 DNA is TGTGCCAGCAGGGGGAGGACAGGTGGGTCCTACGAGCAGTACTTC. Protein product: CASRGRTGGSYEQYF.

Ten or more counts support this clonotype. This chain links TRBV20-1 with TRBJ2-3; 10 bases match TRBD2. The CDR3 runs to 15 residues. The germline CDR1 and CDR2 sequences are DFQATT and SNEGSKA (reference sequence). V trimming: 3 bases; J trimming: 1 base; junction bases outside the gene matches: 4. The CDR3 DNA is TGCAGTGCTAGCCGGACTAGCGGAGGCACAGATACGCAGTATTTT. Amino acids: CSASRTSGGTDTQYF.

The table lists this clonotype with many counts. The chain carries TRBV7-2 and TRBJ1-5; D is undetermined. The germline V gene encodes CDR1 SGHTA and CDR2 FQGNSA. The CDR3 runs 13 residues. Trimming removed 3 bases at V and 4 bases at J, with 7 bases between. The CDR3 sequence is CASSLIQNQPQHF. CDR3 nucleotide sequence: TGTGCCAGCAGCTTGATACAGAATCAGCCCCAGCATTTT. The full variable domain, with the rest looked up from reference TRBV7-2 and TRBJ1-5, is GAGVSQSPSNKVTEKGKDVELRCDPISGHTALYWYRQSLGQGLEFLIYFQGNSAPDKSGLPSDRFSAERTGGSVSTLTIQRTQQEDSAVYLCASSLIQNQPQHFGDGTRLSIL.

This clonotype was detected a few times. As DNA, the CDR3 is TGCGCCAGCAGCCAGGCAGGGCCTGACGGGACCCAGTACTTC. Amino acids: CASSQAGPDGTQYF. The chain joins TRBV4-1 to TRBJ2-5, with D possibly TRBD1 on 5 matching bases. With 3 bases removed from V and 7 bases from J, the gap between germline ends came to 15 bases. Germline CDR1 is MGHRA and CDR2 is YSYEKL. The CDR3 contains 14 residues.

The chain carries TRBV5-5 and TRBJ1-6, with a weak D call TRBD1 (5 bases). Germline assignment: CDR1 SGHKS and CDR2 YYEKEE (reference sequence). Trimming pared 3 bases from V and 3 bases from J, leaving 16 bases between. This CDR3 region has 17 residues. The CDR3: CASSSSPGRFYNSPLHF. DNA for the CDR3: TGTGCCAGCAGCTCGTCCCCGGGGCGGTTCTATAATTCACCCCTCCACTTT.

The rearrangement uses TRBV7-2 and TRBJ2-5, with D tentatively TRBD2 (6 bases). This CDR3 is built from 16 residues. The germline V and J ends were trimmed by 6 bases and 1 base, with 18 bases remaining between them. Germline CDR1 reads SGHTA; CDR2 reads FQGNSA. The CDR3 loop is CASSRGSTGGQETQYF. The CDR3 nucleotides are TGTGCCAGCAGTCGGGGGTCGACTGGGGGCCAAGAGACCCAGTACTTC. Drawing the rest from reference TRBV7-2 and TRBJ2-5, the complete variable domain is GAGVSQSPSNKVTEKGKDVELRCDPISGHTALYWYRQSLGQGLEFLIYFQGNSAPDKSGLPSDRFSAERTGGSVSTLTIQRTQQEDSAVYLCASSRGSTGGQETQYFGPGTRLLVL.

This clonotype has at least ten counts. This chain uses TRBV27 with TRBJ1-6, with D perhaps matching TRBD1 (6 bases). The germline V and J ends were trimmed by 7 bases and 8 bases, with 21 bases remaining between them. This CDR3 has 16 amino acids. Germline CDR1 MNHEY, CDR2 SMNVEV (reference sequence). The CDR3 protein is CASTTLWGGLDSPLHF. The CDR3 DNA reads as TGTGCCAGCACCACCCTGTGGGGGGGCTTGGATTCACCCCTCCACTTT.

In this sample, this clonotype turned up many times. The CDR3 DNA reads TGCAGTGCTAGTTGGCTAGCGGGAGTGAGTGAGACCCAGTACTTC. Its protein product is CSASWLAGVSETQYF. This chain connects TRBV20-1 to TRBJ2-5; 10 positions match TRBD2. The V gene's germline CDR1 is DFQATT and CDR2 SNEGSKA (reference sequence). CDR3 length: 15 amino acids. J lost 5 bases, V lost 3 bases, and 9 bases had no gene match.

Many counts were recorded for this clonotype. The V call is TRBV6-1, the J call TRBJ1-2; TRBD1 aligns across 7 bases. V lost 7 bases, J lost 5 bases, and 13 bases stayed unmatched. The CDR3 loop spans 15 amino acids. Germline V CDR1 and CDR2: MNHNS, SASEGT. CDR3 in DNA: TGTGCCAGCACCCCCGGTGAGGCAGGGGGTTATGGCTACACCTTC. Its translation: CASTPGEAGGYGYTF.